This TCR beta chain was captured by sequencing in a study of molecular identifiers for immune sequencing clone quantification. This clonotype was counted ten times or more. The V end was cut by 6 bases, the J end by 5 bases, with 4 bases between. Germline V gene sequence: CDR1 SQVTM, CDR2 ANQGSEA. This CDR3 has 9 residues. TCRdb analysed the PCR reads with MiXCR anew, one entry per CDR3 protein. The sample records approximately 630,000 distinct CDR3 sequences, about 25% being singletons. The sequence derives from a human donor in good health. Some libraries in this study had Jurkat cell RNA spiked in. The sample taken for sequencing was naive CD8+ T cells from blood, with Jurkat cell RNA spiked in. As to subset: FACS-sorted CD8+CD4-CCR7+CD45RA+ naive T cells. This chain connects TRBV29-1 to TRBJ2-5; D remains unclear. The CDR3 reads CSVGETQYF. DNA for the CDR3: TGCAGCGTCGGGGAGACCCAGTACTTC.